These 30 T cell receptor beta chains originate from one sample sequenced in a study of OX40 agonist ivuxolimab in advanced cancers. Here immunoSEQ multiplex PCR was the method, and the copy in TCRdb shows in-frame clones only, minus some. The sample lists about 90,000 clones, 90% seen once, with roughly 0.16% in the top ten. This specimen was CD4+ or CD8+ T cells sorted from blood, taken in a trial of the OX40 agonist ivuxolimab. Source of these receptors: an adult with an advanced solid tumor such as melanoma, head and neck, liver or kidney cancer.

V is TRBV19 and J is TRBJ1-2; D perhaps matches TRBD1 (5 bases). V lost 3 bases to trimming and J lost 6 bases, with 14 bases between them. The CDR3 is made up of 14 amino acids. Germline V gene sequence: CDR1 LNHDA, CDR2 SQIVND (reference sequence). The CDR3 loop is CASSITQGANGYTF. The CDR3 bases are TGTGCCAGTAGTATCACTCAAGGGGCTAATGGCTACACCTTC. The whole variable domain, remainder taken from reference TRBV19 and TRBJ1-2, is DGGITQSPKYLFRKEGQNVTLSCEQNLNHDAMYWYRQDPGQGLRLIYYSQIVNDFQKGDIAEGYSVSREKKESFPLTVTSAQKNPTAFYLCASSITQGANGYTFGSGTRLTVV.

This chain uses TRBV21-1 with TRBJ2-1. TRBV21-1 is deemed a pseudogene. The length of the CDR3 is 16 residues. Here the CDR3 reads CASSSQGDFVCNEQFF. For the CDR3, the DNA is TGTGCCAGCAGCAGTCAGGGAGACTTTGTGTGTAATGAGCAGTTCTTC.

The rearrangement links TRBV7-3 to TRBJ2-3, with D maybe TRBD2 (6 bases). The CDR3 spans 14 residues. Germline V gene lookup returns CDR1 SGHTA and CDR2 FQGTGA. Between the trimmed V and J ends, which lost 2 bases and 7 bases, there was a span of 13 bases. The CDR3 loop reads CASSLGWGGNTQYF. The CDR3 DNA reads TGTGCCAGCAGCTTAGGGTGGGGCGGGAATACGCAGTATTTT. The full variable domain, its missing parts supplied by reference TRBV7-3 and TRBJ2-3, is GAGVSQTPSNKVTEKGKYVELRCDPISGHTALYWYRQSLGQGPEFLIYFQGTGAADDSGLPNDRFFAVRPEGSVSTLKIQRTERGDSAVYLCASSLGWGGNTQYFGPGTRLTVL.

The chain combines TRBV5-4 with TRBJ2-6; 10 bases are shared with TRBD2. This CDR3 is built from 18 residues. CDR1 and CDR2 (germline): SGHNT, YYREEE (reference sequence). The V and J ends lost 0 bases and 0 bases, in that order; junction bases with no gene match: 3. The CDR3 loop reads CASSLGLAGFSGANVLTF. The CDR3 coding sequence is TGTGCCAGCAGCTTGGGACTAGCGGGTTTCTCTGGGGCCAACGTCCTGACTTTC.

This chain joins TRBV6-5 and TRBJ2-5, with TRBD1 identical over 8 bases. This CDR3 is 14 amino acids long. V trimming: 4 bases; J trimming: 6 bases; junction bases outside the gene matches: 7. From germline, CDR1 is MNHEY and CDR2 SVGAGI. DNA of the CDR3: TGTGCCAGCAGTTCCGGACAGGGCCTGAAGACCCAGTACTTC. It encodes CASSSGQGLKTQYF.

The chain is built from TRBV4-1 and TRBJ1-2; D perhaps matches TRBD1 (6 bases). V lost 3 bases and J 4 bases, leaving 15 bases between the germline ends. Germline lookup yields CDR1 MGHRA and CDR2 YSYEKL. This CDR3 is 15 amino acids long. The CDR3 bases are TGCGCCAGCAGCCAGAACACAGGGTGGTCCTATGGCTACACCTTC. Its protein is CASSQNTGWSYGYTF.

This clone was seen more than once but under ten times. This chain links TRBV6-1 with TRBJ1-1; D is possibly TRBD1 (5 bases). With 2 bases removed from V and 5 bases from J, the gap between germline ends came to 15 bases. The CDR3 totals 15 residues. Germline CDR1 MNHNS, CDR2 SASEGT. DNA of the CDR3: TGTGCCAGCAGTGAACATTTCGGCAGGGCGACTGAAGCTTTCTTT. The encoded protein is CASSEHFGRATEAFF.

This clone has a single count. The chain couples TRBV13 to TRBJ2-3, with D perhaps matching TRBD1 (6 bases). This CDR3 has 11 residues. The germline V gene encodes CDR1 PRHDT and CDR2 FYEKMQ (reference sequence). V was trimmed by 5 bases and J by 7 bases, leaving 7 bases between them. The CDR3 DNA is TGTGCCAGCAGCCAGGGGTATACGCAGTATTTT. Protein product: CASSQGYTQYF.

This clone was seen a few times. The J gene is TRBJ1-6, the V gene TRBV5-5; 9 nucleotides match TRBD1. Germline V CDR1 and CDR2: SGHKS, YYEKEE (reference sequence). Trimming took 0 bases from V and 14 from J; bases not matched to a gene: 12. The CDR3 sequence is 16 residues long. CDR3 DNA sequence: TGTGCCAGCAGCTTGGCCGGGACAGGGACTGTCGCAACCCTCCACTTT. Translation: CASSLAGTGTVATLHF.

The chain combines TRBV5-1 with TRBJ1-5, with D perhaps matching TRBD1 (5 bases). V was cut by 4 bases and J by 0 bases, with 23 bases left in between. The CDR3 covers 19 residues. The V gene's germline CDR1 is SGHRS and CDR2 YFSETQ. The CDR3 DNA is TGCGCCAGCAGCCCTGGGTGGTCAGGGATGACCTATAGCAATCAGCCCCAGCATTTT. Translating gives CASSPGWSGMTYSNQPQHF.

This chain connects TRBV27 to TRBJ2-7; TRBD1 agrees at 9 bases. Germline trimming cut 3 bases from V and 3 bases from J; bases unmatched to any gene: 6. This CDR3 has 15 amino acids. CDR1 MNHEY and CDR2 SMNVEV come from the germline V gene (reference sequence). The CDR3 protein is CASSLRDREIYEQYF. As DNA, the CDR3 is TGTGCCAGCAGTTTGAGGGACAGGGAGATCTACGAGCAGTACTTC.

The rearrangement uses TRBV18 and TRBJ2-7; a weak D match, TRBD2 (7 bases). The CDR3 consists of 14 residues. Per germline, CDR1 KGHSH and CDR2 LQKENI. V was pared by 8 bases and J by 2 bases, with 16 bases between. The CDR3 spells CASGMGGTPYEQYF. The CDR3 nucleotides read TGTGCCAGCGGAATGGGGGGGACACCCTACGAGCAGTACTTC.

This clone appeared a single time. The chain joins TRBV11-2 to TRBJ2-1; no clear D gene. CDR1 and CDR2 (germline): SGHAT, FQNNGV. The ends were cut back, 5 bases at V and 12 bases at J, with 17 bases in the middle. CDR3 length: 13 amino acids. The CDR3 sequence: CASSPNLLLAQFF. The CDR3 DNA is TGTGCCAGCAGCCCTAACTTGCTGTTGGCGCAGTTCTTC. Looking up the rest from reference TRBV11-2 and TRBJ2-1 gives the full variable domain: EAGVAQSPRYKIIEKRQSVAFWCNPISGHATLYWYQQILGQGPKLLIQFQNNGVVDDSQLPKDRFSAERLKGVDSTLKIQPAKLEDSAVYLCASSPNLLLAQFFGPGTRLTVL.

CDR3 coding DNA: TGCGCCAGCAGTGAGGGGGCGGCTAGCGGGAGTGATGAGCAGTTCTTC. It encodes CASSEGAASGSDEQFF. The J gene is TRBJ2-1, the V gene TRBV10-1; 10 nucleotides match TRBD2. The J segment lost 8 bases and the V segment lost 2 bases, leaving 9 bases of the junction unmatched. In germline, CDR1 is WNHNN, CDR2 SYGVQD (reference sequence). The CDR3 runs to 16 residues.

V gene TRBV29-1 combines with J gene TRBJ2-4; D is uncertain. Trimming pared 4 bases from V and 0 bases from J, leaving 7 bases between. The CDR3 is made up of 13 amino acids. In germline, CDR1 is SQVTM, CDR2 ANQGSEA. CDR3 sequence reads: CSVGGLAKNIQYF. The DNA of the CDR3 is TGCAGCGTTGGAGGCCTAGCCAAAAACATTCAGTACTTC.

This sequence joins TRBV28 and TRBJ2-3; 8 bases align to TRBD2. The CDR3 extends over 16 amino acids. CDR1 is MDHEN and CDR2 is SYDVKM in the germline V gene. V lost 3 bases to trimming and J lost 5 bases; unmatched junction nucleotides: 10. In nucleotides, the CDR3 is TGTGCCAGCAGTTTTCCACAAGGACTAGCTGGAGATACGCAGTATTTT. Translation gives CASSFPQGLAGDTQYF.

This chain uses TRBV4-1 with TRBJ2-7; no definite D call. CDR3 length: 18 residues. V was trimmed by 1 base and J by 2 bases, leaving 21 bases between them. The V gene's germline CDR1 is MGHRA and CDR2 YSYEKL. Written as DNA, the CDR3 is TGCGCCAGCAGCCAAGTCTCAAGTCGTATCCACAGCGCCTACGAGCAGTACTTC. This gives the protein CASSQVSSRIHSAYEQYF.

The chain recombines TRBV7-2 with TRBJ1-2; no clear D gene. The CDR3 loop spans 12 amino acids. The germline gives CDR1 SGHTA, CDR2 FQGNSA. V shed 2 bases and J shed 8 bases, with 9 bases lying between them. CDR3 amino acids: CASSLSPDGYTF. Written as DNA, the CDR3 is TGTGCCAGCAGCTTATCCCCGGACGGCTACACCTTC.

This chain joins TRBV18 and TRBJ2-7, with a tentative D call TRBD2 (5 bases). The V gene lost 5 bases and the J gene lost 4 bases, with 6 bases spanning the gap. The CDR3 loop spans 11 amino acids. CDR1 is KGHSH and CDR2 is LQKENI in the germline V gene. The CDR3, as DNA: TGTGCCAGCTCAGAGGGTTACGAGCAGTACTTC. Translated, it gives CASSEGYEQYF.

The chain links TRBV11-2 to TRBJ2-5, with 8 bases identical to TRBD1. There are 14 residues in the CDR3. J gave up 4 bases and V 6 bases, and 7 bases lay outside the gene matches. Per the germline V gene, CDR1 is SGHAT and CDR2 is FQNNGV. The CDR3 loop reads CASRSTGAGETQYF. CDR3 nucleotide sequence: TGTGCCAGCAGGTCGACAGGGGCCGGAGAGACCCAGTACTTC.

The DNA of the CDR3 is TGTGCCTGGACCAGGGGTAATTCACCCCTCCACTTT. Translation gives CAWTRGNSPLHF. The chain combines TRBV30 with TRBJ1-6; D possibly corresponds to TRBD1 (6 bases). Germline CDR1 GTSNPN, CDR2 SVGIG (reference sequence). V lost 4 bases and J 6 bases, leaving 7 bases between the germline ends. The CDR3 contains 12 residues.

This chain joins TRBV10-3 and TRBJ1-1; possible D gene TRBD1, 5 bases. The CDR3 is 13 residues long. Looked up from germline, CDR1 is ENHRY and CDR2 is SYGVKD. Between the trimmed V and J ends, which lost 7 bases and 7 bases, there was a span of 16 bases. The CDR3 region has the DNA TGTGCCATCATGGTGGGAGGGGATGGTGAAGCTTTCTTT. Translating gives CAIMVGGDGEAFF.

Points on this clone: The germline gene is not matched at one end of the junction; a read error may be the cause. This chain connects TRBV30 to TRBJ1-5; 7 bases agree with TRBD1. Germline V lookup: CDR1 GTSNPN, CDR2 SVGIG (reference sequence). This CDR3 has 15 residues. The CDR3 sequence: CAWREQGTSNRPQHF. The CDR3 coding sequence is TGTGCCTGGAGGGAACAGGGGACTTCTAATCGGCCCCAGCATTTT.

Written as DNA, the CDR3 is TGTGCCAGCAGCGTAGGCCTAATCGATGTCGGGGATACGCAGTATTTT. Translated: CASSVGLIDVGDTQYF. V gene TRBV9 combines with J gene TRBJ2-3; D not certain. This CDR3 region has 16 residues. Germline values: CDR1 SGDLS, CDR2 YYNGEE. Trimming shortened V by 0 bases and J by 6 bases, and 17 bases separated the two germline ends.

The CDR3: CASSTLGTGDDFPFF. Here the CDR3 DNA reads TGTGCCAGCAGCACCCTGGGGACAGGGGACGACTTTCCGTTTTTT. The chain links TRBV5-6 to TRBJ1-4; TRBD1 matches 10 bases. The J segment lost 16 bases and the V segment lost 4 bases, leaving 16 bases of the junction unmatched. The CDR3 contains 15 residues. Germline V CDR1 and CDR2: SGHDT, YYEEEE.

This chain uses TRBV6-5 with TRBJ2-1; the match to TRBD1 covers 7 bases. CDR1 and CDR2 from the germline V gene are MNHEY and SVGAGI. V gave up 2 bases and J gave up 6 bases; unmatched junction bases: 4. This CDR3 is 14 amino acids long. Here the CDR3 reads CASSYLDRVNEQFF. The CDR3 DNA sequence: TGTGCCAGCAGTTACCTTGACAGGGTCAATGAGCAGTTCTTC.

There are a few counts of this clone. The chain joins TRBV25-1 to TRBJ1-1, with no clear D. The germline V gene encodes CDR1 MGHDK and CDR2 SYGVNS. Trimming shortened V by 3 bases and J by 11 bases, and 10 bases separated the two germline ends. This CDR3 contains 11 residues. The CDR3: CASSDSQRAFF. CDR3 sequence (DNA): TGTGCCAGCAGTGACTCACAAAGGGCTTTCTTT.

The chain recombines TRBV4-1 with TRBJ2-3; D is unresolved. Germline V gene sequence: CDR1 MGHRA, CDR2 YSYEKL. Trimming removed 0 bases from V and 10 bases from J, with 17 bases in between. This CDR3 region has 15 residues. CDR3 in DNA: TGCGCCAGCAGCCAAGATCTGGCTAGTTTCGACCCGCAGTATTTT. Its translation is CASSQDLASFDPQYF.

V usage is TRBV5-1 and J usage is TRBJ1-2; D ambiguous. The CDR3 consists of 14 residues. V gave up 0 bases and J gave up 1 base, with 7 bases separating them. Germline CDR1 SGHRS, CDR2 YFSETQ. CDR3 in amino acids: CASSLGGGNYGYTF. In DNA form, the CDR3 reads TGCGCCAGCAGCTTGGGAGGCGGTAACTATGGCTACACCTTC.

In its sample, this clone was seen once. V and J are TRBV5-1 and TRBJ2-5; 8 positions agree with TRBD2. The CDR3 loop spans 15 amino acids. V was pared by 0 bases and J by 5 bases, with 6 bases of the junction left unmatched. Germline V gene lookup returns CDR1 SGHRS and CDR2 YFSETQ. This CDR3 reads CASSLAGGALETQYF. CDR3 nucleotides: TGCGCCAGCAGCTTGGCCGGGGGGGCCCTGGAGACCCAGTACTTC.